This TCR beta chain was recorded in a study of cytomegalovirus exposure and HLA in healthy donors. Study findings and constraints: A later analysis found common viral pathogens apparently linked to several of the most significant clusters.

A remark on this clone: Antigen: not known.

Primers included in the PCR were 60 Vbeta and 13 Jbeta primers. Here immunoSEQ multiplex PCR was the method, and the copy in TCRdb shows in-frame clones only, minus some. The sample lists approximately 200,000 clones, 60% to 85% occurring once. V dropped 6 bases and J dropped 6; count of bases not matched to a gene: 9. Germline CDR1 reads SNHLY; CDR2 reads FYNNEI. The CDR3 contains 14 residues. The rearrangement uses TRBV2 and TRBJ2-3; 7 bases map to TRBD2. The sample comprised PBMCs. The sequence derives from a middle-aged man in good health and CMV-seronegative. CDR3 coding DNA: TGTGCCAGCAGCGCTACTAGCGAAATCGATACGCAGTATTTT. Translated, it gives CASSATSEIDTQYF.